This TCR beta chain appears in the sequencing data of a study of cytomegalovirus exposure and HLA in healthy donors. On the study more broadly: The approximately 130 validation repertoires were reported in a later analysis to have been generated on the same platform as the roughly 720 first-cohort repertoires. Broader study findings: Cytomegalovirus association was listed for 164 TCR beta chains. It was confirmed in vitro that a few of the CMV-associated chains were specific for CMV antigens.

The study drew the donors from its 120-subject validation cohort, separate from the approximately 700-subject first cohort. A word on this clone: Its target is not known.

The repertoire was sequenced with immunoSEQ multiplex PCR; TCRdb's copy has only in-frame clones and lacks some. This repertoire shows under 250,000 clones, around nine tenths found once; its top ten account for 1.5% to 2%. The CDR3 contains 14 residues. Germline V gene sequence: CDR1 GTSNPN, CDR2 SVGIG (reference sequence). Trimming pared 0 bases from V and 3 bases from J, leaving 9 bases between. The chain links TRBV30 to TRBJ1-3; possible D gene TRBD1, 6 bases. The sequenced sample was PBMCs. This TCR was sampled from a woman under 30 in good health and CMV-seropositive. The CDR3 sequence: CAWSVGGVGNTIYF. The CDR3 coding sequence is TGTGCCTGGAGTGTAGGGGGAGTTGGAAACACCATATATTTT.